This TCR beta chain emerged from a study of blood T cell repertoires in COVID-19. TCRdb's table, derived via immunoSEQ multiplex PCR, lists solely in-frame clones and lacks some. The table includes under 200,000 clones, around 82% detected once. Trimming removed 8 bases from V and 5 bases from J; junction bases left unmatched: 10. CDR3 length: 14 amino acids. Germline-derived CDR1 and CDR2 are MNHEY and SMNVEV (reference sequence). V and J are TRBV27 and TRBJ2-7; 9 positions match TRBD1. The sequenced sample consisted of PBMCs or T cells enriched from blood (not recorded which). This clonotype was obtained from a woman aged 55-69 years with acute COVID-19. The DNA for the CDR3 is TGTGCCAGCCGCCATCCGGGACAGGGTGACGAGCAGTACTTC. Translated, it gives CASRHPGQGDEQYF.